The 30 T cell receptor beta chains reported below all come from one sample, sequenced in a study of cytomegalovirus exposure and HLA in healthy donors. Researchers ran the PCR with 60 Vbeta and 13 Jbeta primers. Data came from immunoSEQ multiplex PCR; TCRdb stores just in-frame clones and leaves some out. The data show 160,000 or so clones, with just under 80% seen just once and under 9% held by the top ten. Sequencing used PBMCs. These receptor sequences come from a woman aged 40 to 50 in good health and CMV-seropositive.

This clone has more than one count but fewer than ten. The chain is built from TRBV25-1 and TRBJ1-4; no definite D call. V was pared by 1 base and J by 1 base, with 7 bases between. Germline CDR1 and CDR2: MGHDK and SYGVNS. CDR3 length: 15 residues. The CDR3 spells CASSESGITNEKLFF. In DNA form, the CDR3 reads TGTGCCAGCAGTGAATCGGGGATAACTAATGAAAAACTGTTTTTT.

The rearrangement links TRBV6-6 to TRBJ2-2, with D maybe TRBD1 (6 bases). The CDR3 runs 14 residues. Germline CDR1 MNHNY, CDR2 SVGAGI (reference sequence). V was trimmed by 6 bases and J by 4 bases, leaving 12 bases between them. DNA of the CDR3: TGTGCCAGCAGCATTACAGGGCTCACCGGGGAGCTGTTTTTT. Amino acids: CASSITGLTGELFF.

This clone was observed a handful of times. The rearrangement uses TRBV27 and TRBJ1-5, with D perhaps TRBD1 (6 bases). This CDR3 region has 13 residues. V was clipped by 6 bases and J by 4 bases, with 10 bases between them. CDR1 is MNHEY and CDR2 is SMNVEV in the germline V gene (reference sequence). The DNA for the CDR3 is TGTGCCAGCAGAGCAGACAGGAATCAGCCCCAGCATTTT. Protein sequence: CASRADRNQPQHF.

The CDR3 DNA follows: TGTGCCAGGAGGACTAGCGGGGGGGCCCAGGAGCAGTTCTTC. Protein sequence: CARRTSGGAQEQFF. J is TRBJ2-1 and V is TRBV27; 15 bases map to TRBD2. The CDR3 contains 14 residues. With 9 bases clipped from V and 10 bases from J, the junction kept 7 bases outside the gene matches. Germline V gene data show CDR1 as MNHEY and CDR2 as SMNVEV (reference sequence).

This clone was seen a few times. V usage is TRBV27 and J usage is TRBJ2-3; D is perhaps TRBD1 (5 bases). The CDR3 sequence is 19 residues long. V was clipped by 2 bases and J by 4 bases, with 25 bases between them. Germline-derived CDR1 and CDR2 are MNHEY and SMNVEV (reference sequence). The CDR3 reads CASSLKVAGDGARADTQYF. In DNA, the CDR3 is TGTGCCAGCAGTTTAAAGGTGGCAGGTGATGGGGCCAGGGCAGATACGCAGTATTTT.

The rearrangement links TRBV14 to TRBJ1-2; D gene uncertain. This CDR3 region has 15 residues. Trimming took off 0 bases at V and 0 bases at J, with 8 bases between the two ends. The V gene's germline CDR1 is SGHDN and CDR2 FVKESK. CDR3 residues: CASSQERGANYGYTF. The DNA for the CDR3 is TGTGCCAGCAGCCAAGAACGGGGAGCTAACTATGGCTACACCTTC. The full variable domain, in which reference TRBV14 and TRBJ1-2 provide the parts outside the CDR3, is EAGVTQFPSHSVIEKGQTVTLRCDPISGHDNLYWYRRVMGKEIKFLLHFVKESKQDESGMPNNRFLAERTGGTYSTLKVQPAELEDSGVYFCASSQERGANYGYTFGSGTRLTVV.

The CDR3 coding sequence is TGTGCCACCAGCAGAGCAACAGCGGAGCCCCAGCATTTT. This sequence encodes CATSRATAEPQHF. The chain uses TRBV15 and TRBJ1-5; D uncertain. V was pared by 1 base and J by 8 bases, with 9 bases between. Germline V gene data show CDR1 as LNHNV and CDR2 as YYDKDF (reference sequence). This CDR3 comprises 13 residues.

This clone was recorded a few times. The J gene is TRBJ2-7, the V gene TRBV10-2, with 9 nucleotides matching TRBD2. The CDR3 runs to 17 residues. CDR1 is WSHSY and CDR2 is SAAADI in the germline V gene. V lost 5 bases to trimming and J lost 7 bases; unmatched junction nucleotides: 18. CDR3 sequence reads: CASSPGVAGALPREQYF. CDR3 coding DNA: TGCGCCAGCAGTCCCGGGGTAGCGGGGGCCCTACCGAGGGAGCAGTACTTC.

This clone is a singleton in its sample. The chain links TRBV18 to TRBJ2-3; TRBD1 aligns across 11 bases. CDR1 and CDR2 (germline): KGHSH, LQKENI. The V and J ends lost 2 bases and 1 base, in that order; junction bases with no gene match: 5. CDR3 length: 17 residues. CDR3 nucleotides: TGTGCCAGCTCACCAGGACAGGGGGCAGGAGGCACAGATACGCAGTATTTT. Protein: CASSPGQGAGGTDTQYF.

The gene calls are TRBV15 and TRBJ1-1, with a possible D match to TRBD1 (5 bases). Looked up from germline, CDR1 is LNHNV and CDR2 is YYDKDF (reference sequence). Trimming shortened V by 4 bases and J by 1 base, and 7 bases separated the two germline ends. This CDR3 has 13 amino acids. The DNA of the CDR3 is TGTGCCACCAGCATAACAGGGAACACTGAAGCTTTCTTT. It specifies CATSITGNTEAFF.

This clone came up once. The chain is built from TRBV15 and TRBJ2-1; TRBD2 is a possible D gene (7 bases). Deletions cut 0 bases from V and 1 base from J, with 16 bases between. The CDR3 extends over 18 amino acids. Germline V lookup: CDR1 LNHNV, CDR2 YYDKDF (reference sequence). DNA of the CDR3: TGTGCCACCAGCAGAGAGGTGGGGGGGGGCCGATCCTACAATGAGCAGTTCTTC. Its translation is CATSREVGGGRSYNEQFF.

This clone has only a few counts. The V call is TRBV9, the J call TRBJ1-1, with D maybe TRBD1 (5 bases). With 3 bases removed from V and 3 bases from J, the gap between germline ends came to 9 bases. Germline CDR1 SGDLS, CDR2 YYNGEE. The CDR3 runs 13 residues. The CDR3 here is CASSARQHTEAFF. The DNA of the CDR3 is TGTGCCAGCAGCGCCCGACAGCACACTGAAGCTTTCTTT.

V and J are TRBV11-2 and TRBJ2-1; the match to TRBD2 covers 8 bases. Germline-derived CDR1 and CDR2 are SGHAT and FQNNGV. This CDR3 is 16 amino acids long. The V gene end was trimmed by 4 bases and the J gene end by 8 bases; junction bases not matched to a gene: 13. The CDR3 region is CASSSVAGGGPHEQFF. In nucleotides, the CDR3 is TGTGCCAGCAGCTCCGTTGCGGGGGGAGGTCCCCATGAGCAGTTCTTC.

The chain carries TRBV9 and TRBJ2-5, with D tentatively TRBD2 (7 bases). The J call may be mistaken, given a closer DNA end match to TRBJ2-7. In germline, CDR1 is SGDLS, CDR2 YYNGEE. The CDR3 length is 14 residues. This CDR3 reads CASSVMGGPYEQYF. In DNA, the CDR3 is TGTGCCAGCAGCGTAATGGGGGGGCCCTACGAGCAGTACTTC.

The chain employs TRBV28 and TRBJ1-1; D gene unclear. With 6 bases removed from V and 4 bases from J, the gap between germline ends came to 12 bases. The CDR3 is 13 amino acids. CDR1 and CDR2 from the germline V gene are MDHEN and SYDVKM. CDR3 protein: CASRGGPGTEAFF. The DNA of the CDR3 is TGTGCCAGCAGGGGAGGTCCAGGCACTGAAGCTTTCTTT.

The CDR3 loop reads CASSQDLVRGSNYGYTF. CDR3 sequence (DNA): TGTGCCAGCAGCCAAGATTTGGTACGAGGCAGCAACTATGGCTACACCTTC. This chain uses TRBV4-2 with TRBJ1-2, with D uncertain. Looked up from germline, CDR1 is LGHNA and CDR2 is YNFKEQ. Trimming took 0 bases from V and 2 from J, leaving 16 bases between them. The CDR3 length is 17 residues.

The chain uses TRBV5-1 and TRBJ1-1; D possibly corresponds to TRBD1 (6 bases). Germline CDR1 is SGHRS and CDR2 is YFSETQ. The CDR3 spans 16 residues. With 4 bases removed from V and 0 bases from J, the gap between germline ends came to 16 bases. This CDR3 is CASSHRDTTMNTEAFF. Here the CDR3 DNA reads TGCGCCAGCAGCCACCGGGACACGACGATGAACACTGAAGCTTTCTTT.

J is TRBJ1-5 and V is TRBV19, with TRBD1 as a possible D gene (6 bases). V dropped 3 bases and J dropped 2 bases, with 14 bases sitting between them. The CDR3 is made up of 16 amino acids. Per germline, CDR1 LNHDA and CDR2 SQIVND (reference sequence). DNA of the CDR3: TGTGCCAGTAGTATGCCTCGGGGGGGCGGCAATCAGCCCCAGCATTTT. It translates to CASSMPRGGGNQPQHF. Drawing the rest from reference TRBV19 and TRBJ1-5, the complete variable domain is DGGITQSPKYLFRKEGQNVTLSCEQNLNHDAMYWYRQDPGQGLRLIYYSQIVNDFQKGDIAEGYSVSREKKESFPLTVTSAQKNPTAFYLCASSMPRGGGNQPQHFGDGTRLSIL.

At least ten counts were recorded for this clone. V usage is TRBV7-2 and J usage is TRBJ1-5, with D possibly TRBD1 on 6 matching bases. The CDR3 spans 14 residues. V was shortened by 4 bases and J by 7 bases, with 14 bases between the two germline ends. Germline lookup yields CDR1 SGHTA and CDR2 FQGNSA. The CDR3 region is CASSSQGGGQPQHF. Written as DNA, the CDR3 is TGTGCCAGCAGCTCGCAGGGTGGGGGCCAGCCCCAGCATTTT. The full variable domain, its missing parts supplied by reference TRBV7-2 and TRBJ1-5, is GAGVSQSPSNKVTEKGKDVELRCDPISGHTALYWYRQSLGQGLEFLIYFQGNSAPDKSGLPSDRFSAERTGGSVSTLTIQRTQQEDSAVYLCASSSQGGGQPQHFGDGTRLSIL.

The chain links TRBV14 to TRBJ1-1, with D maybe TRBD1 (6 bases). Looked up from germline, CDR1 is SGHDN and CDR2 is FVKESK. The V and J ends lost 1 base and 7 bases respectively, with 10 bases between them. The CDR3 covers 13 residues. The CDR3: CASSQVTGLEAFF. The CDR3 bases are TGTGCCAGCAGCCAAGTGACAGGCCTTGAAGCTTTCTTT.

The V call is TRBV2, the J call TRBJ2-7; 7 bases fit TRBD1. After removal of 1 base from V and 4 bases from J, the junction contained 7 bases not matched to a gene. Germline CDR1 is SNHLY and CDR2 is FYNNEI. CDR3 size: 15 residues. CDR3 DNA: TGTGCCAGCAGTGAAGGAGGGGGCCGAGAATACGAGCAGTACTTC. This sequence encodes CASSEGGGREYEQYF.

This clone has a single count. This chain connects TRBV11-2 to TRBJ2-3, with 11 bases that match TRBD2. The germline CDR1 and CDR2 sequences are SGHAT and FQNNGV. V shed 2 bases, J shed 3 bases, and the junction held 4 bases outside the gene matches. The CDR3 extends over 16 amino acids. The CDR3 nucleotides are TGTGCCAGCAGCTTATTTCTAGCGGGGGGAACAGATACGCAGTATTTT. Its translation is CASSLFLAGGTDTQYF.

The chain is built from TRBV7-3 and TRBJ2-5, with 11 bases aligning to TRBD2. CDR3 length: 16 amino acids. The V and J ends lost 5 bases and 4 bases, in that order; junction bases with no gene match: 9. Germline-derived CDR1 and CDR2 are SGHTA and FQGTGA. As DNA, the CDR3 is TGTGCCAGCAGCCCCGTTGGTAGCGGGGGGGGAGAGACCCAGTACTTC. As protein: CASSPVGSGGGETQYF.

This chain links TRBV5-1 with TRBJ2-7; no clear D gene. V dropped 6 bases and J dropped 6 bases, with 19 bases sitting between them. This CDR3 is built from 14 residues. Germline CDR1 is SGHRS and CDR2 is YFSETQ. The CDR3 sequence is CASKVAVGSSEQYF. Here the CDR3 DNA reads TGCGCCAGCAAGGTCGCGGTGGGTTCTTCCGAGCAGTACTTC.

This sequence joins TRBV6-5 and TRBJ2-6; the D is unclear. Germline CDR1 MNHEY, CDR2 SVGAGI. The CDR3 totals 14 residues. Between the trimmed V and J ends, which lost 6 bases and 8 bases, there was a span of 14 bases. The CDR3 spells CASSFRVPPNVLTF. CDR3 coding DNA: TGTGCCAGCAGCTTTCGGGTCCCCCCCAACGTCCTGACTTTC.

The gene calls are TRBV5-4 and TRBJ2-1, with 10 bases matching TRBD2. This CDR3 is built from 15 residues. Germline CDR1 reads SGHNT; CDR2 reads YYREEE (reference sequence). The V segment lost 6 bases and the J segment 3 bases; nucleotides outside the gene matches: 6. CDR3 bases: TGTGCCAGCAAACTAGCGGGGCCTAGCTACAATGAGCAGTTCTTC. Its translation: CASKLAGPSYNEQFF.

This chain joins TRBV29-1 and TRBJ1-1; unclear D gene. This CDR3 contains 14 residues. Germline values: CDR1 SQVTM, CDR2 ANQGSEA. V was cut by 8 bases and J by 3 bases, with 19 bases left in between. CDR3 nucleotide sequence: TGCAGCCACTCACTAGGGAGGGAGTACACTGAAGCTTTCTTT. Translated, it gives CSHSLGREYTEAFF.

The V and J genes are TRBV7-8 and TRBJ2-1; TRBD1 agrees at 7 bases. V dropped 5 bases and J dropped 3; count of bases not matched to a gene: 4. The CDR3 is made up of 14 amino acids. Per the germline V gene, CDR1 is SGHVS and CDR2 is FQNEAQ. CDR3 in amino acids: CASSTRQGYNEQFF. DNA of the CDR3: TGTGCCAGCAGCACTCGACAGGGCTACAATGAGCAGTTCTTC.

The rearrangement joins TRBV21-1 to TRBJ2-5; TRBD1, the D gene given by the table, was not confirmed from the DNA. TRBV21-1 is an annotated pseudogene. This CDR3 has 14 amino acids. The CDR3 here is CASNPQGSEETQYF. The CDR3, as DNA: TGTGCCAGCAACCCTCAGGGGAGTGAAGAGACCCAGTACTTC.

The chain carries TRBV6-5 and TRBJ1-1; D is unclear. V lost 6 bases and J lost 7, with 15 bases in between. The germline CDR1 and CDR2 sequences are MNHEY and SVGAGI. CDR3 length: 13 residues. The CDR3: CASRRGRAFEAFF. The CDR3 bases are TGTGCCAGCAGAAGAGGGAGGGCCTTTGAAGCTTTCTTT.